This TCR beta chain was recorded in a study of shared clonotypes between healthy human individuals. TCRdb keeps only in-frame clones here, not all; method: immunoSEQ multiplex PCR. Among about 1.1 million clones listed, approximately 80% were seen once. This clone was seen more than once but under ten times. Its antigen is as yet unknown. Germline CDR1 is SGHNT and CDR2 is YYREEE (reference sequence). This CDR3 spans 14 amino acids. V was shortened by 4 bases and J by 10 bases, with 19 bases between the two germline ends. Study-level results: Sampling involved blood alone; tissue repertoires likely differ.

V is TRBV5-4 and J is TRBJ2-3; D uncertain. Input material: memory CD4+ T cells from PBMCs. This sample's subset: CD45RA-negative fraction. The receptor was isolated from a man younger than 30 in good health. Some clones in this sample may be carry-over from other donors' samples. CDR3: CASSGGDWVTAQYF. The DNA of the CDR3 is TGTGCCAGCAGCGGCGGAGACTGGGTCACTGCGCAGTATTTT.